The sequence of this T cell receptor beta chain was determined in a study of lymphopenia after photon versus proton radiotherapy. V shed 3 bases and J shed 4 bases, with 12 bases lying between them. Per germline, CDR1 MDHEN and CDR2 SYDVKM. This CDR3 has 14 residues. Clones were sequenced by immunoSEQ multiplex PCR, and TCRdb holds only the in-frame ones, with some missing. Here the sample spans approximately 16,000 clones, around 80% being singletons. The source of this sequence is a man aged 65-85 years with pancreatic cancer. This material consisted of peripheral blood, taken from a patient treated with proton-based radiotherapy. V and J are TRBV28 and TRBJ1-2; D ambiguous. The CDR3 coding sequence is TGTGCCAGCAGTTTCGGGTGGCGGTCCTATGGCTACACCTTC. It translates to CASSFGWRSYGYTF.